This is a list of T cell receptor beta chains from one sample in a study of PD-L1 blockade in urothelial cancer. Generated by immunoSEQ multiplex PCR, the TCRdb table keeps only in-frame clones and is missing some. The sample includes some 89,000 clones, approximately 87% of them seen just once. Sequenced here: PBMCs, sampled around atezolizumab (anti-PD-L1) treatment. Receptors originate from a man aged 55-75 years with urothelial cancer. Each CDR3 is given with its conserved first and last residue. The order of the fields is clone size, D gene, J gene, V gene, CDR3 DNA, CDR3 protein. The D gene is left open where the match is weak. Rows may omit the clone size; those that give it use once, few, many or a size class.

size: -; D: -; J: TRBJ2-2; V: TRBV7-2; DNA: TGTGCCAGCAGCTTCCCAGGGACCGGGGAGCTGTTTTTT; CDR3: CASSFPGTGELFF
size: -; D: TRBD2; J: TRBJ2-2; V: TRBV5-1; DNA: TGCGCCAGCAGTGGTAGCGGGAGAAACGGGGAGCTGTTTTTT; CDR3: CASSGSGRNGELFF
size: -; D: -; J: TRBJ1-1; V: TRBV5-1; DNA: TGCGCCAGCAGCTTCAGGGGAGGGACTGAAGCTTTCTTT; CDR3: CASSFRGGTEAFF
size: -; D: TRBD2; J: TRBJ2-2; V: TRBV5-4; DNA: TGTGCCAGCACCCTAAGCACAACTAGCGGGGGGGCTAACGGGGAGCTGTTTTTT; CDR3: CASTLSTTSGGANGELFF
size: -; D: -; J: TRBJ2-7; V: TRBV6-5; DNA: TGTGCCAGCAGCCTCCTCCAGGGACACTTCTACGAGCAGTACTTC; CDR3: CASSLLQGHFYEQYF
size: -; D: -; J: TRBJ1-2; V: TRBV13; DNA: TGTGCCAGCAGCTTAGGCAGGGTCCCAGCTAACTATGGCTACACCTTC; CDR3: CASSLGRVPANYGYTF
size: -; D: TRBD2; J: TRBJ2-3; V: TRBV30; DNA: TGTGCCTGGAGTAGCGGTAGCGGGAGGAATACGCAGTATTTT; CDR3: CAWSSGSGRNTQYF
size: -; D: TRBD2; J: TRBJ2-7; V: TRBV7-2; DNA: TGTGCCAGCAGTGGACTAGCGGGACGCTACGAGCAGTACTTC; CDR3: CASSGLAGRYEQYF
size: -; D: -; J: TRBJ1-1; V: TRBV30; DNA: TGTGCCTGTAAAATGCCCCGATTGCGACTATTCATGAACACTGAAGCTTTCTTT; CDR3: CACKMPRLRLFMNTEAFF
size: -; D: -; J: TRBJ1-2; V: TRBV27; DNA: TGTGCCAGCAGTTTAGAGGTTGGGTCTGGCTACACCTTC; CDR3: CASSLEVGSGYTF
size: once; D: TRBD1; J: TRBJ1-5; V: TRBV5-1; DNA: TGCGCCAGGGGTCTACGACAGGGCGGGAGCAATCAGCCCCAGCATTTT; CDR3: CARGLRQGGSNQPQHF
size: -; D: -; J: TRBJ1-4; V: TRBV5-1; DNA: TGCGCCAGCAGCTTGGCGCAGATTAATGAAAAACTGTTTTTT; CDR3: CASSLAQINEKLFF
size: -; D: -; J: TRBJ2-7; V: TRBV5-4; DNA: TGTGCCAGCAGCTTGATAGGGGACTTCTCCTACGAGCAGTACTTC; CDR3: CASSLIGDFSYEQYF
size: many; D: TRBD1; J: TRBJ1-2; V: TRBV5-1; DNA: TGCGCCAGCAGCGCCGACTGGACAGGGAGTGGCTACACCTTC; CDR3: CASSADWTGSGYTF
size: -; D: -; J: TRBJ1-5; V: TRBV4-1; DNA: TGCGCCAGCAGCCCGTTGGCGGCAGGGGACCCGGGACAGCCCCAGCATTTT; CDR3: CASSPLAAGDPGQPQHF
size: -; D: TRBD2; J: TRBJ2-5; V: TRBV5-4; DNA: TGTGCCAGCAGCTCTCCGGGACTAGCGGGAGGGGGGGAGACCCAGTACTTC; CDR3: CASSSPGLAGGGETQYF
size: -; D: TRBD2; J: TRBJ2-1; V: TRBV7-2; DNA: TGTGCCAGCAGCTTAACAACTACGCAGCGGGGGGAGCAGTTCTTC; CDR3: CASSLTTTQRGEQFF
size: -; D: -; J: TRBJ1-6; V: TRBV9; DNA: TGTGCCAGCAGCGTAGCTCCAGGGGCGAATAATTCACCCCTCCACTTT; CDR3: CASSVAPGANNSPLHF
size: few; D: -; J: TRBJ2-1; V: TRBV6-1; DNA: TGTGCCAGCAGTGAACCCGGTAGCTCCTACAATGAGCAGTTCTTC; CDR3: CASSEPGSSYNEQFF
size: few; D: TRBD1; J: TRBJ1-3; V: TRBV5-1; DNA: TGCGCCAGCAGCTTTAGGACAGGGGGCGAAGACACCATATATTTT; CDR3: CASSFRTGGEDTIYF
size: -; D: TRBD1; J: TRBJ2-2; V: TRBV5-1; DNA: TGCGCCAGCAGCCGAGACAGGGTGACCGGGGAGCTGTTTTTT; CDR3: CASSRDRVTGELFF
size: -; D: -; J: TRBJ2-3; V: TRBV2; DNA: TGTGCCAGCAGTGAGGTCGGGACTGGCACAGATACGCAGTATTTT; CDR3: CASSEVGTGTDTQYF
size: -; D: -; J: TRBJ1-5; V: TRBV6-6; DNA: TGTGCCAGCATCCAGCTGTCGGGTCAGCCCCAGCATTTT; CDR3: CASIQLSGQPQHF
size: -; D: -; J: TRBJ1-5; V: TRBV15; DNA: TGTGCCACCAGCAGGGCAGGAAATCAGCCCCAGCATTTT; CDR3: CATSRAGNQPQHF
size: -; D: -; J: TRBJ2-1; V: TRBV7-8; DNA: TGTGCCAGCAGCTTAGTGCGGGGAACCTACAATGAGCAGTTCTTC; CDR3: CASSLVRGTYNEQFF
size: -; D: TRBD1; J: TRBJ2-2; V: TRBV7-2; DNA: TGTGCCAGCAGCTTTGGGACAGGGAACACCGGGGAGCTGTTTTTT; CDR3: CASSFGTGNTGELFF
size: -; D: -; J: TRBJ2-7; V: TRBV4-3; DNA: TGCGCCAGCAGCCAAGGGGCCGGTTCGCCGTACGAGCAGTACTTC; CDR3: CASSQGAGSPYEQYF
size: -; D: -; J: TRBJ2-1; V: TRBV7-2; DNA: TGTGCCAGCAACCAAGGAGTTAATGGCGAGGAGCAGTTCTTC; CDR3: CASNQGVNGEEQFF
size: -; D: TRBD1; J: TRBJ2-7; V: TRBV18; DNA: TGTGCCAGCTCACGACAGGGCACCTACGAGCAGTACTTC; CDR3: CASSRQGTYEQYF
size: -; D: TRBD2; J: TRBJ2-3; V: TRBV19; DNA: TGTGCCAGTAGTCCTAGCGGGGGGATCACAGATACGCAGTATTTT; CDR3: CASSPSGGITDTQYF
size: -; D: TRBD1; J: TRBJ1-1; V: TRBV11-3; DNA: TGTGCCAGCAGCCTTGACAGGGCCACTGAAGCTTTCTTT; CDR3: CASSLDRATEAFF
size: few; D: -; J: TRBJ1-2; V: TRBV6-1; DNA: TGTGCCAGCTCCCAGGCTAACTATGGCTACACCTTC; CDR3: CASSQANYGYTF
size: -; D: -; J: TRBJ2-1; V: TRBV4-2; DNA: TGTGCCAGCGAGGGTAGAGACAATGAGCAGTTCTTC; CDR3: CASEGRDNEQFF
size: -; D: TRBD2; J: TRBJ2-1; V: TRBV4-3; DNA: TGCGCCAGCAGCTCTAGAGGGAGGGGCTATGAGCAGTTCTTC; CDR3: CASSSRGRGYEQFF
size: -; D: TRBD2; J: TRBJ2-2; V: TRBV7-8; DNA: TGTGCCAGCAGCTTACTGACTAGCGTGAACACCGGGGAGCTGTTTTTT; CDR3: CASSLLTSVNTGELFF
size: -; D: TRBD1; J: TRBJ2-5; V: TRBV7-9; DNA: TGTGCCAGCAGCTCCTACAGGGGGCGAGGGGAGACCCAGTACTTC; CDR3: CASSSYRGRGETQYF
size: -; D: -; J: TRBJ1-2; V: TRBV27; DNA: TGTGCCAGCAGTTCCCTGGACTCAAGTAGGAGCTACACCTTC; CDR3: CASSSLDSSRSYTF
size: -; D: TRBD1; J: TRBJ1-5; V: TRBV30; DNA: TGTGCCTGGTCCTCCAGGGGGATCAAGCCCCAGCATTTT; CDR3: CAWSSRGIKPQHF
size: -; D: -; J: TRBJ2-6; V: TRBV28; DNA: TGTGCCAGCAGACGGGAAGCGGGGGCCAACGTCCTGACTTTC; CDR3: CASRREAGANVLTF
size: -; D: -; J: TRBJ2-1; V: TRBV5-6; DNA: TGTGCCAGCAGCTCAAATTACCAGGGGATCTTCTACAATGAGCAGTTCTTC; CDR3: CASSSNYQGIFYNEQFF
size: -; D: TRBD2; J: TRBJ2-1; V: TRBV5-8; DNA: TGTGCCAGCAGCTCACGACTAGCGGGGGGGAGGTACAATGAGCAGTTCTTC; CDR3: CASSSRLAGGRYNEQFF
size: -; D: TRBD2; J: TRBJ2-5; V: TRBV5-4; DNA: TGTGCCAGCAGCGGGGTGGGACTAGCGGGAGAGACCCAGTACTTC; CDR3: CASSGVGLAGETQYF
size: -; D: -; J: TRBJ2-1; V: TRBV10-3; DNA: TGTGCCATCAGGCAACTAGAGGTAGAGTTCTTC; CDR3: CAIRQLEVEFF
size: once; D: -; J: TRBJ2-6; V: TRBV5-1; DNA: TGCGCCAGCAGCTTGGTAGATTCTGGGGCCAACGTCCTGACTTTC; CDR3: CASSLVDSGANVLTF
size: -; D: -; J: TRBJ2-7; V: TRBV27; DNA: TGTGCCAGCAGTTTGAAGGGGTACGACGAGCAGTACTTC; CDR3: CASSLKGYDEQYF
size: -; D: TRBD1; J: TRBJ2-7; V: TRBV7-2; DNA: TGTGCCAGCAGCCTGGCCGGGACAGGGTATCCCGAGCAGTACTTC; CDR3: CASSLAGTGYPEQYF
size: few; D: -; J: TRBJ2-1; V: TRBV18; DNA: TGTGCCAGCTCCGGTCAGGGCTACAATGAGCAGTTCTTC; CDR3: CASSGQGYNEQFF